A single sample is the source of the 30 T cell receptor beta chains below, sequenced in a study of beta chain features in type 1 diabetes. Study-wide points: Shortening that was moderate but significant affected the TCRB CDR3s of Type 1 diabetes patients in all four CD4+ subsets.

Their recognized antigens are unknown. The authors reverse transcribed all of the isolated RNA, so sequencing captured expressed TCRB transcripts. Method: immunoSEQ multiplex PCR; TCRdb's copy keeps in-frame clones and lacks some. The sample includes 600,000 to 700,000 clones, 13% of them seen just once. The specimen was naive CD4+ T cells from blood. Receptors were obtained from a man aged 18 to 29 with type 1 diabetes.

This chain joins TRBV28 and TRBJ1-6; TRBD1 is a possible D gene (6 bases). This CDR3 has 15 residues. CDR1 and CDR2 from the germline V gene are MDHEN and SYDVKM. Deletions cut 8 bases from V and 1 base from J, with 12 bases between. DNA for the CDR3: TGTGCCAGCCGTACGGGACAATCCTATAATTCACCCCTCCACTTT. Translating gives CASRTGQSYNSPLHF.

This clone has only a few counts. The rearrangement uses TRBV6-1 and TRBJ2-3; D uncertain. The germline CDR1 and CDR2 sequences are MNHNS and SASEGT. This CDR3 is built from 15 residues. The V gene lost 6 bases and the J gene lost 2 bases, with 15 bases spanning the gap. The DNA of the CDR3 is TGTGCCAGCAGCCCCCGGAGTAGCTCCACAGATACGCAGTATTTT. Translation: CASSPRSSSTDTQYF.

The genes are TRBV5-4 and TRBJ2-1; 10 bases map to TRBD2. The V gene's germline CDR1 is SGHNT and CDR2 YYREEE (reference sequence). The CDR3 contains 15 residues. With V trimmed by 4 bases and J by 5 bases, 6 bases remained unmatched. CDR3 in amino acids: CASSTTSGADNEQFF. CDR3 nucleotide sequence: TGTGCCAGCAGCACCACTAGCGGGGCCGACAATGAGCAGTTCTTC. Drawing the rest from reference TRBV5-4 and TRBJ2-1, the complete variable domain is ETGVTQSPTHLIKTRGQQVTLRCSSQSGHNTVSWYQQALGQGPQFIFQYYREEENGRGNFPPRFSGLQFPNYSSELNVNALELDDSALYLCASSTTSGADNEQFFGPGTRLTVL.

The CDR3 nucleotides read TGTGCCAGCAGCTTAAAGGCGCAACTCCTCCCCTTGGGCTCTGGAAACACCATATATTTT. Residues: CASSLKAQLLPLGSGNTIYF. The chain combines TRBV13 with TRBJ1-3; D unresolved. Germline-derived CDR1 and CDR2 are PRHDT and FYEKMQ (reference sequence). This CDR3 has 20 amino acids. V was clipped by 2 bases and J by 0 bases, with 23 bases between them.

The V and J genes are TRBV25-1 and TRBJ1-1; 8 bases fit TRBD1. The CDR3 runs to 11 residues. Losses at the gene ends were 8 bases for V and 6 bases for J; bases not matched to a gene: 2. Germline lookup yields CDR1 MGHDK and CDR2 SYGVNS. This chain's CDR3 is CASRTGSEAFF. DNA of the CDR3: TGTGCCAGCCGGACAGGGTCTGAAGCTTTCTTT.

The chain carries TRBV7-6 and TRBJ2-7; the D gene is possibly TRBD1 (6 bases). The CDR3 loop spans 15 amino acids. Per the germline V gene, CDR1 is SGHVS and CDR2 is FNYEAQ. The ends were cut back, 5 bases at V and 6 bases at J, with 20 bases in the middle. CDR3 DNA sequence: TGTGCCAGCAGCGACCCGGGACAAGGGAAGCCCGAGCAGTACTTC. Protein sequence: CASSDPGQGKPEQYF.

This clone was counted only a few times. Additional DNA sequences in this sample encode the identical CDR3. The chain employs TRBV15 and TRBJ2-3, with TRBD1 identical over 7 bases. Germline V CDR1 and CDR2: LNHNV, YYDKDF (reference sequence). V lost 1 base and J lost 2; bases outside the gene matches: 3. The CDR3 length is 15 residues. The CDR3 bases are TGTGCCACCAGCAGAGGCCAGGGGGACACAGATACGCAGTATTTT. This gives the protein CATSRGQGDTDTQYF.

This sequence joins TRBV19 and TRBJ2-3; D might be TRBD2 (5 bases). V lost 7 bases to trimming and J lost 6 bases, with 17 bases between them. The CDR3 extends over 14 amino acids. Germline V gene sequence: CDR1 LNHDA, CDR2 SQIVND (reference sequence). The CDR3 DNA reads TGTGCCAGTATGGGGAGCCTACCGCCGGATACGCAGTATTTT. This gives the protein CASMGSLPPDTQYF.

This clone was observed a few times. This chain connects TRBV6-5 to TRBJ1-6, with no clear D. This CDR3 spans 14 amino acids. V gave up 5 bases and J gave up 8 bases, with 13 bases separating them. CDR1 and CDR2 from the germline V gene are MNHEY and SVGAGI. CDR3 bases: TGTGCCAGCAGTCCGGGGAGTCTGGATTCACCCCTCCACTTT. Its translation: CASSPGSLDSPLHF.

The chain has TRBV10-3 and TRBJ2-1; D might be TRBD1 (5 bases). The CDR3 length is 12 residues. V shed 0 bases and J shed 10 bases, with 7 bases lying between them. Germline V gene data show CDR1 as ENHRY and CDR2 as SYGVKD. The CDR3 DNA follows: TGTGCCATCAGTGAGTCTTCAGGGGAGCAGTTCTTC. This translates into CAISESSGEQFF.

The chain combines TRBV5-8 with TRBJ2-3; D is perhaps TRBD1 (6 bases). V was cut by 5 bases and J by 0 bases, with 16 bases left in between. In germline, CDR1 is SGHTS, CDR2 YDEGEE. This CDR3 has 16 amino acids. The CDR3 here is CASSFTMTGSTDTQYF. The CDR3 coding sequence is TGTGCCAGCAGTTTTACGATGACAGGTAGCACAGATACGCAGTATTTT.

This rearrangement joins TRBV20-1 to TRBJ2-1, with D possibly matching TRBD2 (6 bases). The CDR3 is 10 residues long. The germline V gene encodes CDR1 DFQATT and CDR2 SNEGSKA (reference sequence). Trimming removed 6 bases at V and 10 bases at J, with 10 bases between. This chain's CDR3 is CSATGGEQFF. The CDR3 coding sequence is TGCAGTGCCACTGGAGGGGAGCAGTTCTTC.

V and J are TRBV19 and TRBJ2-7; D is possibly TRBD2 (5 bases). Looked up from germline, CDR1 is LNHDA and CDR2 is SQIVND (reference sequence). Trimming stripped 0 bases from V and 7 bases from J, with 16 bases between. This CDR3 comprises 15 residues. CDR3 loop: CASSIEAGLVGEQYF. The CDR3 bases are TGTGCCAGTAGTATAGAGGCAGGACTGGTGGGAGAGCAGTACTTC.

This chain uses TRBV7-7 with TRBJ2-7, with 7 nucleotides matching TRBD1. The CDR3 extends over 14 amino acids. CDR1 and CDR2 from the germline V gene are SSHAT and FNYEAQ (reference sequence). J lost 1 base, V lost 1 base, and 1 base had no gene match. In nucleotides, the CDR3 is TGTGCCAGCAGCTTAGGGACAGGTTCCTACGAGCAGTACTTC. Translating gives CASSLGTGSYEQYF.

The V gene is TRBV5-1, the J gene TRBJ2-4; D gene uncertain. Trimming stripped 0 bases from V and 5 bases from J, with 12 bases between. Per the germline V gene, CDR1 is SGHRS and CDR2 is YFSETQ. This CDR3 is 15 amino acids long. CDR3 residues: CASSLAGGSQNIQYF. The CDR3 region has the DNA TGCGCCAGCAGCTTGGCCGGTGGGTCCCAAAACATTCAGTACTTC.

J is TRBJ1-5 and V is TRBV4-1; no firm D call. The germline V gene encodes CDR1 MGHRA and CDR2 YSYEKL. V lost 1 base and J lost 3, with 19 bases in between. The CDR3 is 18 amino acids. CDR3 sequence (DNA): TGCGCCAGCAGCCAAGTGGAAATGCAGCCAGGAGACAATCAGCCCCAGCATTTT. It translates to CASSQVEMQPGDNQPQHF.

This clone was seen a handful of times. The V and J genes are TRBV6-4 and TRBJ1-2; 11 positions match TRBD1. The CDR3 runs to 15 residues. The V and J ends lost 6 bases and 10 bases, in that order; junction bases with no gene match: 13. The germline V gene encodes CDR1 MRHNA and CDR2 SNTAGT. The DNA for the CDR3 is TGTGCCAGCAGCAATCTATACCCCGGACAGGGGGCCTACACCTTC. This gives the protein CASSNLYPGQGAYTF.

This clone was picked up a small number of times. This chain joins TRBV6-5 and TRBJ1-1; D not resolved. Trimming removed 5 bases at V and 11 bases at J, with 24 bases between. Per the germline V gene, CDR1 is MNHEY and CDR2 is SVGAGI. This CDR3 spans 15 amino acids. CDR3 DNA sequence: TGTGCCAGCAGTCAAGGGCCGCTGGTCCCCGAAAGGGCTTTCTTT. Its protein product is CASSQGPLVPERAFF.

This clone was picked up a small number of times. J is TRBJ2-5 and V is TRBV30; the D gene is possibly TRBD1 (6 bases). CDR1 is GTSNPN and CDR2 is SVGIG in the germline V gene (reference sequence). V was trimmed by 6 bases and J by 3 bases, leaving 14 bases between them. This CDR3 spans 13 amino acids. The CDR3 region is CACRGRGKETQYF. DNA for the CDR3: TGTGCCTGCCGGGGCAGGGGCAAAGAGACCCAGTACTTC. The full variable domain, its missing parts supplied by reference TRBV30 and TRBJ2-5, is SQTIHQWPATLVQPVGSPLSLECTVEGTSNPNLYWYRQAAGRGLQLLFYSVGIGQISSEVPQNLSASRPQDRQFILSSKKLLLSDSGFYLCACRGRGKETQYFGPGTRLLVL.

There are a few counts of this clone. This rearrangement joins TRBV19 to TRBJ1-2; D not resolved. Per the germline V gene, CDR1 is LNHDA and CDR2 is SQIVND (reference sequence). The V end lost 7 bases, the J end lost 2 bases, and 5 bases lay between the germline ends. The CDR3 has 11 amino acids. The CDR3 DNA follows: TGTGCCAGTAATAAGAACTATGGCTACACCTTC. The encoded protein is CASNKNYGYTF.

This chain uses TRBV2 with TRBJ2-6; D call uncertain. CDR3 size: 13 residues. Looked up from germline, CDR1 is SNHLY and CDR2 is FYNNEI. Trimming left V 9 bases short and J 2 bases short, with 8 bases between. The DNA for the CDR3 is TGTGCCAGTCAGACGGCTGGGGCCAACGTCCTGACTTTC. It yields the protein CASQTAGANVLTF.

V gene TRBV7-2 combines with J gene TRBJ1-2; TRBD1 aligns across 8 bases. V dropped 2 bases and J dropped 5; count of bases not matched to a gene: 10. The CDR3 covers 16 residues. Germline values: CDR1 SGHTA, CDR2 FQGNSA. For the CDR3, the DNA is TGTGCCAGCAGCTTATTACCAGGGGGCTTCCAATATGGCTACACCTTC. It yields the protein CASSLLPGGFQYGYTF.

The chain joins TRBV19 to TRBJ2-5; 9 bases match TRBD1. Germline lookup yields CDR1 LNHDA and CDR2 SQIVND (reference sequence). The CDR3 sequence is 16 residues long. With V trimmed by 4 bases and J by 2 bases, 8 bases remained unmatched. The CDR3 bases are TGTGCCAGTAGTAGTGGGACAGGGCCGGGGCAAGAGACCCAGTACTTC. Protein sequence: CASSSGTGPGQETQYF. The entire variable domain, with the rest obtained from reference TRBV19 and TRBJ2-5, is as follows: DGGITQSPKYLFRKEGQNVTLSCEQNLNHDAMYWYRQDPGQGLRLIYYSQIVNDFQKGDIAEGYSVSREKKESFPLTVTSAQKNPTAFYLCASSSGTGPGQETQYFGPGTRLLVL.

This clone was counted a few times. The V and J genes are TRBV9 and TRBJ2-2, with D maybe TRBD2 (7 bases). CDR1 SGDLS and CDR2 YYNGEE come from the germline V gene. CDR3 length: 16 residues. With 4 bases removed from V and 1 base from J, the gap between germline ends came to 14 bases. The CDR3 nucleotides read TGTGCCAGCAGCCCACGCGGGGGACAGAACACCGGGGAGCTGTTTTTT. This gives the protein CASSPRGGQNTGELFF.

The rearrangement uses TRBV7-9 and TRBJ1-3; a possible D gene is TRBD1 (6 bases). The CDR3 loop spans 15 amino acids. V was pared by 3 bases and J by 0 bases, with 9 bases between. CDR1 and CDR2 from the germline V gene are SEHNR and FQNEAQ (reference sequence). The CDR3 protein is CASSFGQNSGNTIYF. The CDR3 DNA follows: TGTGCCAGCAGCTTTGGACAGAACTCTGGAAACACCATATATTTT.

The genes are TRBV28 and TRBJ2-5; 7 positions match TRBD1. The CDR3 loop spans 15 amino acids. Trimming at V came to 7 bases and at J to 5 bases, leaving 13 bases not matched to a gene. CDR1 and CDR2 from the germline V gene are MDHEN and SYDVKM. The CDR3 DNA reads TGTGCCAGCACTGATTGGGACAGAGAAGGGGAGACCCAGTACTTC. This sequence encodes CASTDWDREGETQYF.

This clone was picked up a small number of times. The V gene is TRBV29-1, the J gene TRBJ1-2, with D uncertain. CDR1 SQVTM and CDR2 ANQGSEA come from the germline V gene. The CDR3 is 11 amino acids. V lost 4 bases and J 5 bases, leaving 8 bases between the germline ends. The chain's CDR3 is CSVVSGYGYTF. In DNA form, the CDR3 reads TGCAGCGTTGTTTCAGGTTATGGCTACACCTTC.

V and J are TRBV9 and TRBJ2-1; 10 bases line up with TRBD1. Unmatched junction bases numbered 4, after V lost 0 bases and J lost 4 bases. CDR1 is SGDLS, CDR2 YYNGEE, per germline. The CDR3 runs to 16 residues. CDR3 in amino acids: CASSVAEDRGYNEQFF. The CDR3 DNA sequence: TGTGCCAGCAGCGTAGCGGAGGACAGGGGGTACAATGAGCAGTTCTTC.

V usage is TRBV30 and J usage is TRBJ1-1; TRBD1 agrees at 9 bases. The CDR3 is 13 residues long. The J segment lost 1 base and the V segment lost 6 bases, leaving 3 bases of the junction unmatched. Germline CDR1 and CDR2: GTSNPN and SVGIG (reference sequence). CDR3 DNA sequence: TGTGCCTGCTCGGGACAGGGGAACACTGAAGCTTTCTTT. Its translation is CACSGQGNTEAFF. Combining the CDR3 with reference TRBV30 and TRBJ1-1 gives the whole variable domain SQTIHQWPATLVQPVGSPLSLECTVEGTSNPNLYWYRQAAGRGLQLLFYSVGIGQISSEVPQNLSASRPQDRQFILSSKKLLLSDSGFYLCACSGQGNTEAFFGQGTRLTVV.

This clone was seen a handful of times. The rearrangement uses TRBV18 and TRBJ2-5; D gene unclear. The CDR3 runs 12 residues. Trimming took 5 bases from V and 0 from J, leaving 4 bases between them. CDR1 is KGHSH, CDR2 LQKENI, per germline. The CDR3 region has the DNA TGTGCCAGCTCAGAGTACCAAGAGACCCAGTACTTC. It encodes CASSEYQETQYF.